This is a list of T cell receptor beta chains from one sample in a study of vaccination and CD4 T cells after COVID-19. TCRdb re-analysed the PCR reads in MiXCR, keeping a single row per CDR3 protein. The data show some 9,000 distinct CDR3 sequences, roughly 60% seen once. The antigens of these receptors remain unknown. Sequenced sample: CD4+ T cells from blood, cultured in vitro. The receptors shown here come from a human donor who had recovered from COVID-19. Each CDR3 is given with its conserved first and last residue. D genes are given only for firm matches. For some rows the clone size is stated as once, few or many, or as a class when expanded; others skip it.

J: TRBJ1-5
D: TRBD1
V: TRBV7-3
size: .
CDR3: CASRLTGRQPQHF
DNA: TGTGCCAGCAGACTGACAGGGAGGCAGCCCCAGCATTTT

J: TRBJ2-5
D: TRBD2
V: TRBV11-3
size: .
CDR3: CASSLEPGLAGAAYQETQYF
DNA: TGTGCCAGCAGCTTAGAACCGGGACTAGCGGGGGCCGCGTACCAAGAGACCCAGTACTTC

J: TRBJ1-6
D: .
V: TRBV7-9
size: .
CDR3: CASSLSGNNSPLHF
DNA: TGTGCCAGCAGCTTATCAGGGAATAATTCACCCCTCCACTTT

J: TRBJ2-2
D: .
V: TRBV25-1
size: few
CDR3: CASSGSVGLNTGELFF
DNA: TGTGCCAGCAGTGGGTCGGTAGGGTTGAACACCGGGGAGCTGTTTTTT

J: TRBJ1-1
D: .
V: TRBV5-1
size: .
CDR3: CASSLSLGGNTEAFF
DNA: TGCGCCAGCAGCTTGTCTCTAGGAGGCAACACTGAAGCTTTCTTT

J: TRBJ1-2
D: TRBD1
V: TRBV12-3/TRBV12-4
size: .
CDR3: CASSLNPGQPLGYTF
DNA: TGTGCCAGCAGTTTGAATCCGGGACAGCCCTTAGGCTACACCTTC

J: TRBJ2-7
D: TRBD1
V: TRBV28
size: .
CDR3: CASSPGTDNYEQYF
DNA: TGTGCCAGCAGTCCCGGGACAGACAACTACGAGCAGTACTTC

J: TRBJ2-3
D: TRBD2
V: TRBV20-1
size: .
CDR3: CSALRGSGGTDTQYF
DNA: TGCAGTGCTCTCCGGGGTAGCGGGGGGACAGATACGCAGTATTTT

J: TRBJ2-7
D: TRBD2
V: TRBV2
size: few
CDR3: CASSEAGGRYEQYF
DNA: TGTGCCAGCAGTGAAGCGGGGGGGAGGTACGAGCAGTACTTC

J: TRBJ2-1
D: TRBD2
V: TRBV20-1
size: .
CDR3: CSARALAGVGNEQFF
DNA: TGCAGTGCTAGGGCTCTAGCGGGAGTGGGCAATGAGCAGTTCTTC

J: TRBJ1-4
D: .
V: TRBV27
size: .
CDR3: CASSLGGAREKLFF
DNA: TGTGCCAGCAGTCTGGGGGGGGCGAGGGAAAAACTGTTTTTT

J: TRBJ2-3
D: TRBD2
V: TRBV5-8
size: .
CDR3: CASRRGGSQSSTDTQYF
DNA: TGTGCCTCTAGGCGTGGCGGGAGCCAATCTAGCACAGATACGCAGTATTTT

J: TRBJ1-1
D: TRBD1
V: TRBV2
size: .
CDR3: CASSRQGLNTEAFF
DNA: TGTGCCAGCAGCCGACAGGGGTTGAACACTGAAGCTTTCTTT

J: TRBJ1-2
D: .
V: TRBV4-1
size: .
CDR3: CASSPRVRLEYGYTF
DNA: TGCGCCAGCAGCCCCCGGGTCAGGTTGGAGTATGGCTACACCTTC

J: TRBJ2-2
D: .
V: TRBV2
size: .
CDR3: CASIPRQATSNTGELFF
DNA: TGTGCCAGCATCCCGAGGCAGGCTACCTCGAACACCGGGGAGCTGTTTTTT

J: TRBJ1-1
D: .
V: TRBV10-3
size: .
CDR3: CAITPDRLGEAFF
DNA: TGTGCCATCACCCCAGACAGGTTGGGTGAAGCTTTCTTT

J: TRBJ1-6
D: .
V: TRBV5-8
size: .
CDR3: CASSLAGVSPLHF
DNA: TGTGCCAGCAGCTTGGCAGGAGTTTCACCCCTCCACTTT

J: TRBJ2-7
D: .
V: TRBV11-2
size: .
CDR3: CASSQVIGYEQYF
DNA: TGCGCCAGCAGCCAAGTTATCGGGTACGAGCAGTACTTC

J: TRBJ1-3
D: .
V: TRBV7-2
size: .
CDR3: CASSPRGLRGNTIYF
DNA: TGTGCCAGCAGCCCACGGGGACTGCGAGGAAACACCATATATTTT

J: TRBJ2-5
D: TRBD2
V: TRBV20-1
size: .
CDR3: CSARDLLLAGVETQYF
DNA: TGCAGTGCTAGAGATCTCCTGCTAGCGGGAGTTGAGACCCAGTACTTC

J: TRBJ1-3
D: .
V: TRBV6-1
size: .
CDR3: CASSGQLGNTIYF
DNA: TGTGCCAGCAGTGGACAGCTTGGAAACACCATATATTTT

J: TRBJ2-1
D: TRBD1
V: TRBV6-4
size: few
CDR3: CASSAGGSYNEQFF
DNA: TGTGCCAGCAGTGCAGGGGGCTCCTACAATGAGCAGTTCTTC

J: TRBJ2-1
D: .
V: TRBV20-1
size: .
CDR3: CSARDGVVGGNEQFF
DNA: TGCAGTGCTAGAGATGGGGTAGTAGGGGGGAATGAGCAGTTCTTC

J: TRBJ2-7
D: .
V: TRBV6-1
size: .
CDR3: CASSVPPGEQYF
DNA: TGTGCCAGCAGCGTTCCGCCCGGCGAGCAGTACTTC

J: TRBJ2-3
D: TRBD2
V: TRBV4-1
size: .
CDR3: CASSRQASGQSTDTQYF
DNA: TGCGCCAGCAGCCGCCAAGCTAGCGGGCAGAGCACAGATACGCAGTATTTT

J: TRBJ2-2
D: .
V: TRBV20-1
size: .
CDR3: CSAFLAGKNTGELFF
DNA: TGCAGTGCTTTCCTTGCGGGGAAGAACACCGGGGAGCTGTTTTTT

J: TRBJ2-5
D: .
V: TRBV11-3
size: .
CDR3: CASSLEGRNQETQYF
DNA: TGTGCCAGCAGCTTAGAGGGACGTAACCAAGAGACCCAGTACTTC

J: TRBJ2-7
D: .
V: TRBV10-3
size: .
CDR3: CAISALSQRSNEQYF
DNA: TGTGCCATCAGTGCCCTTTCGCAAAGGTCTAACGAGCAGTACTTC

J: TRBJ2-7
D: TRBD1
V: TRBV6-1
size: .
CDR3: CASSDRGMGSYEQYF
DNA: TGTGCCAGCAGTGACAGGGGGATGGGCTCCTACGAGCAGTACTTC

J: TRBJ1-2
D: TRBD1
V: TRBV5-1
size: .
CDR3: CASSADRGLGYTF
DNA: TGCGCCAGCAGCGCTGACAGGGGGTTAGGCTACACCTTC

J: TRBJ2-1
D: .
V: TRBV11-2
size: .
CDR3: CASSLETGGVEEQFF
DNA: TGTGCCAGCAGCTTAGAAACAGGGGGGGTGGAGGAGCAGTTCTTC

J: TRBJ2-1
D: .
V: TRBV29-1
size: .
CDR3: CSVQQRGEQFF
DNA: TGCAGCGTTCAACAACGGGGTGAGCAGTTCTTC

J: TRBJ1-5
D: .
V: TRBV6-1
size: few
CDR3: CASTTGTGNSNQPQHF
DNA: TGTGCCAGCACAACAGGGACGGGAAACAGCAATCAGCCCCAGCATTTT

J: TRBJ1-1
D: .
V: TRBV19
size: medium-sized
CDR3: CASSMQRGGEAFF
DNA: TGTGCCAGTAGTATGCAAAGGGGCGGTGAAGCTTTCTTT

J: TRBJ2-2
D: .
V: TRBV7-9
size: .
CDR3: CASRPGSSGGELFF
DNA: TGTGCCAGCAGACCGGGATCTTCGGGCGGGGAGCTGTTTTTT

J: TRBJ1-1
D: .
V: TRBV6-1
size: .
CDR3: CASTSDPGTEAFF
DNA: TGTGCCAGCACCTCGGACCCGGGGACTGAAGCTTTCTTT

J: TRBJ2-7
D: .
V: TRBV6-1
size: .
CDR3: CASSYDSFYEQYF
DNA: TGTGCCAGCAGCTATGACAGTTTCTACGAGCAGTACTTC

J: TRBJ2-7
D: .
V: TRBV11-1
size: .
CDR3: CASSSRGGKQYF
DNA: TGTGCCAGCAGCTCCAGGGGAGGTAAGCAGTACTTC

J: TRBJ2-3
D: TRBD2
V: TRBV7-3
size: .
CDR3: CASSLAGATDTQYF
DNA: TGTGCCAGCAGCTTAGCGGGAGCCACAGATACGCAGTATTTT

J: TRBJ1-5
D: .
V: TRBV6-1
size: few
CDR3: CASSDPGGLGNQPQHF
DNA: TGTGCCAGCAGTGATCCGGGGGGGCTGGGCAATCAGCCCCAGCATTTT

J: TRBJ2-5
D: TRBD2
V: TRBV12-3/TRBV12-4
size: .
CDR3: CASSFNGGAETQYF
DNA: TGTGCCAGCAGTTTTAACGGGGGGGCCGAGACCCAGTACTTC

J: TRBJ1-5
D: .
V: TRBV20-1
size: .
CDR3: CSAGTQGYSNQPQHF
DNA: TGCAGTGCTGGGACTCAAGGGTATAGCAATCAGCCCCAGCATTTT

J: TRBJ2-5
D: TRBD2
V: TRBV6-5
size: .
CDR3: CASSYWSSGGAQGETQYF
DNA: TGTGCCAGCAGTTACTGGTCTAGCGGGGGGGCGCAGGGAGAGACCCAGTACTTC

J: TRBJ2-5
D: .
V: TRBV7-2
size: few
CDR3: CASSPDRTQYF
DNA: TGTGCCAGCAGCCCGGATCGGACCCAGTACTTC

J: TRBJ2-3
D: .
V: TRBV20-1
size: few
CDR3: CSARGKGDTQYF
DNA: TGCAGTGCTAGAGGTAAAGGAGATACGCAGTATTTT

J: TRBJ2-5
D: TRBD2
V: TRBV10-3
size: few
CDR3: CAISESTSGQETQYF
DNA: TGTGCCATCAGTGAGTCTACTAGCGGACAAGAGACCCAGTACTTC

J: TRBJ1-5
D: .
V: TRBV12-3/TRBV12-4
size: .
CDR3: CASSLGQVYQPQHF
DNA: TGTGCCAGCAGTTTAGGACAGGTGTATCAGCCCCAGCATTTT

J: TRBJ1-3
D: TRBD1
V: TRBV25-1
size: .
CDR3: CASSESGRGTGNTIYF
DNA: TGTGCCAGCAGTGAATCGGGCAGGGGGACAGGAAACACCATATATTTT

J: TRBJ2-3
D: .
V: TRBV11-2
size: .
CDR3: CASSLDRPHTQYF
DNA: TGTGCCAGCAGCTTAGATCGCCCCCATACGCAGTATTTT

J: TRBJ1-2
D: TRBD1
V: TRBV30
size: few
CDR3: CAWSVDRGRNGYTF
DNA: TGTGCCTGGAGTGTGGACAGGGGGCGAAATGGCTACACCTTC

J: TRBJ1-4
D: .
V: TRBV20-1
size: .
CDR3: CSARPEGAGDEKLFF
DNA: TGCAGTGCTAGGCCGGAAGGGGCAGGGGATGAAAAACTGTTTTTT

J: TRBJ1-5
D: TRBD1
V: TRBV6-2/TRBV6-3
size: .
CDR3: CASSPLTGGLGNQPQHF
DNA: TGTGCCAGCAGCCCTCTGACAGGGGGTTTAGGAAATCAGCCCCAGCATTTT

J: TRBJ2-1
D: .
V: TRBV27
size: few
CDR3: CASSPQGPGVSNEQFF
DNA: TGTGCCAGCAGTCCACAAGGACCAGGGGTCAGCAATGAGCAGTTCTTC

J: TRBJ2-7
D: .
V: TRBV19
size: few
CDR3: CATSDSRYEQYF
DNA: TGTGCCACCTCGGACAGTCGGTACGAGCAGTACTTC